The rows below give T cell receptor beta chains drawn from one sample of a study of memory CD8 T cells in hepatitis C reinfection. TCRdb's table, derived via immunoSEQ multiplex PCR, lists solely in-frame clones and lacks some. The table shows 40,000 to 45,000 clones, with approximately 88% occurring only once. Source material: naive CD8+ T cells sorted from blood. These receptors originate from a man between 18 and 35 years old with hepatitis C virus infection. CDR3s include the opening cysteine and the closing phenylalanine or tryptophan. Each record gives: V gene, D gene, CDR3 protein. The D gene is left open where the match is weak.

v_gene: TRBV7-9; d_gene: -; CDR3aa: CASSLATGIEQYF
v_gene: TRBV6-5; d_gene: TRBD1; CDR3aa: CASSYGTGTYGYTF
v_gene: TRBV11-2; d_gene: -; CDR3aa: CASSSSRASETQYF
v_gene: TRBV11-1; d_gene: TRBD2; CDR3aa: CASSSPAGVGSYEQYF
v_gene: TRBV7-9; d_gene: TRBD1; CDR3aa: CASSSSGTGYTGELFF
v_gene: TRBV7-9; d_gene: -; CDR3aa: CASSPIAAREQYF
v_gene: TRBV5-1; d_gene: TRBD1; CDR3aa: CASSWMDRVSDEQFF
v_gene: TRBV7-8; d_gene: TRBD2; CDR3aa: CASSLAQGTSGIADLNQFF
v_gene: TRBV10-3; d_gene: -; CDR3aa: CAMVSGENTEAFF
v_gene: TRBV19; d_gene: TRBD2; CDR3aa: CASSIVAGGVMFF
v_gene: TRBV27; d_gene: TRBD2; CDR3aa: CASTYWTSGTGELFF
v_gene: TRBV4-1; d_gene: TRBD1; CDR3aa: CASSHGDSSNQPQHF
v_gene: TRBV6-5; d_gene: -; CDR3aa: CASSYDERMNTEAFF
v_gene: TRBV6-1; d_gene: -; CDR3aa: CASSDGRGHNEQFF
v_gene: TRBV5-5; d_gene: TRBD1; CDR3aa: CASSFGDSINTGELFF
v_gene: TRBV6-1; d_gene: -; CDR3aa: CASSEVTGAEKLFF
v_gene: TRBV6-5; d_gene: -; CDR3aa: CASSYSAGNLRELFF
v_gene: TRBV13; d_gene: TRBD2; CDR3aa: CASSLGGPSGTYEQYF
v_gene: TRBV7-2; d_gene: TRBD2; CDR3aa: CASSLPGLGGTQYF
v_gene: TRBV5-1; d_gene: TRBD2; CDR3aa: CASSLIVAGSNNEQFF
v_gene: TRBV6-6; d_gene: TRBD1; CDR3aa: CASSISLGQSQETQYF
v_gene: TRBV5-6; d_gene: TRBD2; CDR3aa: CASSTAGGVYNEQFF
v_gene: TRBV4-1; d_gene: TRBD1; CDR3aa: CASSQQLGGEQFF
v_gene: TRBV5-4; d_gene: TRBD2; CDR3aa: CASSAGTSGNSFQETQYF
v_gene: TRBV7-9; d_gene: TRBD1; CDR3aa: CASSLALGTAYEQYF
v_gene: TRBV19; d_gene: -; CDR3aa: CASSAVGEMDQPQHF
v_gene: TRBV5-6; d_gene: -; CDR3aa: CASSLQGQHYGYTF
v_gene: TRBV7-9; d_gene: TRBD1; CDR3aa: CASSPTGDSNQPQHF
v_gene: TRBV9; d_gene: TRBD2; CDR3aa: CASTRTSGGPIEQFF
v_gene: TRBV7-9; d_gene: TRBD1; CDR3aa: CASSSYGQGADGYTF
v_gene: TRBV2; d_gene: TRBD2; CDR3aa: CASGGDHEQFF
v_gene: TRBV19; d_gene: -; CDR3aa: CASSMGGGEYNEQFF
v_gene: TRBV28; d_gene: TRBD1; CDR3aa: CASTWTGEAEAFF
v_gene: TRBV19; d_gene: -; CDR3aa: CASSILPQGTGELFF
v_gene: TRBV11-2; d_gene: TRBD2; CDR3aa: CASSLDGLAGGPGTDTQYF
v_gene: TRBV7-9; d_gene: TRBD1; CDR3aa: CASSLVGGQTAKRNTEAFF
v_gene: TRBV15; d_gene: -; CDR3aa: CATSRGEGVTSYNEQFF
v_gene: TRBV4-1; d_gene: TRBD2; CDR3aa: CASSQDRGWGQAGGFTDTQYF
v_gene: TRBV25-1; d_gene: TRBD1; CDR3aa: CASSESQGALNTEAFF
v_gene: TRBV9; d_gene: TRBD1; CDR3aa: CASSVEGARGNEQFF
v_gene: TRBV7-9; d_gene: -; CDR3aa: CASSDDPGFNTEAFF
v_gene: TRBV6-1; d_gene: -; CDR3aa: CASSESVAPLHF
v_gene: TRBV7-6; d_gene: -; CDR3aa: CASSSDMSSGANVLTF
v_gene: TRBV6-1; d_gene: -; CDR3aa: CASSSPAGPRNEQFF
v_gene: TRBV11-2; d_gene: TRBD1; CDR3aa: CASSLQGVGELFF
v_gene: TRBV11-2; d_gene: TRBD1; CDR3aa: CASSRPGQGAIGYTF
v_gene: TRBV5-1; d_gene: TRBD1; CDR3aa: CASSPGQGRYSYEQYF
v_gene: TRBV4-1; d_gene: -; CDR3aa: CASSQEGRTYEQYF
v_gene: TRBV6-1; d_gene: -; CDR3aa: CASSEGPGTLLGEQYF
v_gene: TRBV11-2; d_gene: -; CDR3aa: CASSLDPSSSEAFF
v_gene: TRBV19; d_gene: -; CDR3aa: CASSILNSGNTIYF
v_gene: TRBV27; d_gene: -; CDR3aa: CASSWGGTDTQYF
v_gene: TRBV2; d_gene: -; CDR3aa: CASSEARGITEAFF
v_gene: TRBV5-6; d_gene: -; CDR3aa: CASSWGFSGNTIYF
v_gene: TRBV2; d_gene: TRBD2; CDR3aa: CASSEASGLAGLSSYNEQFF
v_gene: TRBV5-1; d_gene: TRBD1; CDR3aa: CASSLGQGAAEAFF
v_gene: TRBV13; d_gene: TRBD1; CDR3aa: CASSLVGGGYNEQFF
v_gene: TRBV18; d_gene: -; CDR3aa: CASSPPSAGPITDTQYF
v_gene: TRBV11-2; d_gene: -; CDR3aa: CASSLARTGYNEQFF
v_gene: TRBV19; d_gene: -; CDR3aa: CASSMGPNPDEQYF